This TCR beta chain was recorded in a study of shared clonotypes between healthy human individuals. About the research overall: Donor ages ranged 18 to 49 years: a couple of women, a few men. Three plates each covered CD4 naive and memory; CD8 naive two, CD8 memory one.

CDR3 length: 14 amino acids. Germline assignment: CDR1 PRHDT and CDR2 FYEKMQ (reference sequence). The ends were cut back, 0 bases at V and 7 bases at J, with 10 bases in the middle. Per the original methods: Filtering of immunoSEQ junctional sequences could not match full-length read filtering. Sequenced by immunoSEQ multiplex PCR; TCRdb stores in-frame clones only, minus some. That table furnishes V, J and clone size, whereas the DNA furnished D and trimming. In the table there are 1.5 million to 2.5 million clones, about 95% of which are singletons. CD45RO-negative cells were positively selected for CCR7, leaving out terminally differentiated effector memory CD45RA+ cells.

The rearrangement joins TRBV13 to TRBJ1-5; maybe TRBD1 (5 bases). Sequenced sample: naive CD8+ T cells sorted from blood. The sequence derives from a man between 18 and 29 years old in good health. CDR3 sequence reads: CASSLGGEGQPQHF. The CDR3 coding sequence is TGTGCCAGCAGCTTAGGGGGGGAAGGACAGCCCCAGCATTTT.